This is a list of T cell receptor beta chains from one sample in a study of blood T cell repertoires in COVID-19. Sequencing used immunoSEQ multiplex PCR; TCRdb keeps in-frame clones, though not all of them. The sample includes about 72,000 clones, approximately 91% seen only once; the top ten take roughly 29%. The specimen was peripheral blood. All receptors come from a man aged 50 to 59 with acute or convalescent COVID-19. Both conserved end residues are part of each CDR3. Each record gives: D gene, J gene, clone size, V gene, CDR3 DNA, CDR3 protein. The D gene is left open where the match is weak. The listing skips clone size in some rows; elsewhere it reads once, few, many or a size class.

-	TRBJ2-7	once	TRBV6-5	TGTGCCAGCCTTACTCAAGAGCTGTACGAGCAGTACTTC	CASLTQELYEQYF
-	TRBJ2-7	-	TRBV6-5	TGTGCCAGCAGCCCGACTGAGGCGGCGAGGGTCGAGCAGTACTTC	CASSPTEAARVEQYF
-	TRBJ2-1	-	TRBV13	TGTGCCAGCAGCGTAGACCTGGGAGGTATAGAGCAGTTCTTC	CASSVDLGGIEQFF
-	TRBJ2-5	-	TRBV3-1/TRBV3-2	TGTGCCAGCAGCCCCAGGGGAGAGACCCAGTACTTC	CASSPRGETQYF
-	TRBJ1-1	-	TRBV9	TGTGCCAGCAGCGTAGTACAAATGAACACTGAAGCTTTCTTT	CASSVVQMNTEAFF
-	TRBJ2-3	-	TRBV30	TGTGCCTGGAGTGTACTTGAGGACACAGATACGCAGTATTTT	CAWSVLEDTDTQYF
-	TRBJ2-2	-	TRBV6-6	TGTGCCAGCGCACTGACACCGAACACCGGGGAGCTGTTTTTT	CASALTPNTGELFF
TRBD1	TRBJ1-6	-	TRBV25-1	TGTGCCAGCAGTGGGACAGGGTTTTTAAATTCACCCCTCCACTTT	CASSGTGFLNSPLHF
TRBD2	TRBJ2-1	-	TRBV2	TGTGCCAGCAGTGTACTAGCGGGGGTTAAGAATGAGCAGTTCTTC	CASSVLAGVKNEQFF
-	TRBJ1-2	-	TRBV7-9	TGTGCCAGCAGCTTAGCAGGGGGTCTCTATGGCTACAGCTTC	CASSLAGGLYGYSF
-	TRBJ2-2	-	TRBV7-6	TGTGCCAGCAGCTTAGCGCTCGGTCGAGCCGGGGAGCTGTTTTTT	CASSLALGRAGELFF
-	TRBJ1-1	-	TRBV29-1	TGCAGCGTTAGGATAGGGGGAAGGAGCACTGAAGCTTTCTTT	CSVRIGGRSTEAFF
-	TRBJ2-5	-	TRBV5-1	TGCGCCAGCAGCCCCGGGGAGCCGTACCAAGAGACCCAGTACTTC	CASSPGEPYQETQYF
TRBD1	TRBJ2-5	once	TRBV3-1/TRBV3-2	TGTGCCAGCAGCCAATGGGACAGGACGTACCAAGAGACCCAGTACTTC	CASSQWDRTYQETQYF
-	TRBJ2-7	-	TRBV6-2/TRBV6-3	TGTGCCAGCAGTTCTTATAGCTACGAGCAGTACTTC	CASSSYSYEQYF
-	TRBJ2-7	-	TRBV7-2	TGTGCCAGCAGCGTTTCCGGGTCCTTAGGCCACGAGCAGTACTTC	CASSVSGSLGHEQYF
-	TRBJ2-3	-	TRBV9	TGTGCCAGCAGCGTAGGCAGGGTTATCACAGATACGCAGTATTTT	CASSVGRVITDTQYF
-	TRBJ1-5	-	TRBV6-1	TGTGCCAGCAGTGACAGAGGTTTCAATCAGCCCCAGCATTTT	CASSDRGFNQPQHF
TRBD2	TRBJ2-1	-	TRBV25-1	TGTGCCAGCAGTGATGTTAGTGGCGGGGGAAGATACAATGAGCAGTTCTTC	CASSDVSGGGRYNEQFF
TRBD2	TRBJ2-5	-	TRBV13	TGTGCCAGCAGCTTATGGACTAGCGGGGGGAGGGAGACCCAGTACTTC	CASSLWTSGGRETQYF
-	TRBJ2-3	-	TRBV3-1/TRBV3-2	TGTGCCAGCAGCCAAGTAGTAGCTGGAGATACGCAGTATTTT	CASSQVVAGDTQYF
-	TRBJ1-5	few	TRBV19	TGTGCCAGTAGTATAGTTTGGGCAGGGAATAATCAGCCCCAGCATTTT	CASSIVWAGNNQPQHF
TRBD1	TRBJ1-2	-	TRBV2	TGTGCCAGCAGGGGGACAGTAGCCTATGGCTACACCTTC	CASRGTVAYGYTF
TRBD1	TRBJ1-5	-	TRBV4-2	TGTGCCAGCAGCCAAGGTGAAAGGGGGCGTCAGCCCCAGCATTTT	CASSQGERGRQPQHF